This TCR beta chain was documented in a study of T cell repertoires in cytomegalovirus infection. About the research overall: Indications came from public TCR beta signatures; they pointed to CMV infection and to a matching HLA type.

MiXCR was run by TCRdb on the reads, yielding one entry per CDR3 protein. The data show about 740,000 distinct CDR3 sequences, with less than 40% seen just once and 2.8% held by the top ten. A few counts support this clonotype. Material: PBMCs. The sequence came from a human donor in good health (CMV status not recorded). Some clones in this sample may be carry-over from other donors' samples.

The CDR3 nucleotides are TGTGCCAGCAGTTTATCCAGGGATGGGACTGAAGCTTTCTTT. Translating gives CASSLSRDGTEAFF. V is TRBV28 and J is TRBJ1-1, with TRBD1 as a possible D gene (5 bases). Germline CDR1 MDHEN, CDR2 SYDVKM. V gave up 1 base and J gave up 5 bases, with 11 bases separating them. CDR3 length: 14 residues.